This note documents a single TCR beta chain sequence. The antigen is unknown. Sequencing used immunoSEQ multiplex PCR; TCRdb keeps in-frame clones, though not all of them. The data hold 150,000 or so clones, with 85% to 90% observed a single time. This record comes from a study of T cell responses to AZD1222 COVID-19 vaccine. Study-level results: Unmutated variant regions are reportedly targeted by nearly half of spike-specific TCRs. The donor cohort was predominantly white British with a female majority, and clonal diversity may have been underestimated. Repertoires were obtained solely post-peak T cell response. Spike-specific TCRs gained breadth and depth after people received two AZD1222 doses.

This CDR3 is 15 amino acids long. CDR1 is SNHLY and CDR2 is FYNNEI in the germline V gene. Germline trimming cut 2 bases from V and 6 bases from J; bases unmatched to any gene: 1. The receptor's source is an adult who received the MenACWY meningococcal vaccine as a control. Here the sequenced sample was peripheral blood, taken 28 days after the second dose of the MenACWY control vaccine. The chain links TRBV2 to TRBJ1-6; 10 positions agree with TRBD1. This chain's CDR3 is CASSERTGGNSPLHF. The CDR3 nucleotides read TGTGCCAGCAGTGAACGGACAGGGGGTAATTCACCCCTCCACTTT. Using reference TRBV2 and TRBJ1-6 for the parts outside the CDR3, the full variable domain is EPEVTQTPSHQVTQMGQEVILRCVPISNHLYFYWYRQILGQKVEFLVSFYNNEISEKSEIFDDQFSVERPDGSNFTLKIRSTKLEDSAMYFCASSERTGGNSPLHFGNGTRLTVT.